The 15 T cell receptor beta chains reported below all come from one sample, sequenced in a study of technical replicates of blood from several donors (dated by TCRdb to 2016 to 2017). The receptor library was made with the immunoSEQ multiplex PCR assay. TCRdb provides this immuneACCESS table in a form limited to in-frame rearrangements. Some clones are lacking; in checked studies, under half of them reflect an unresolved V gene, and why the rest are absent is not known. This sample is represented by tens of thousands of clones; about 91% of them were singletons. 0.27% of the sample is in the top ten clones. The sample was T cells isolated from PBMCs. The origin of the receptors is a human donor in good health.

V and J are TRBV7-9 and TRBJ1-2; D possibly corresponds to TRBD1 (5 bases). The ends were cut back, 5 bases at V and 8 bases at J, with 15 bases in the middle. Per germline, CDR1 SEHNR and CDR2 FQNEAQ (reference sequence). This CDR3 is 13 amino acids long. The CDR3 region has the DNA TGTGCCAGCAGCGCCAGGGAGGCTGACGGCTACACCTTC. Amino acid sequence: CASSAREADGYTF. The entire variable domain, with the rest obtained from reference TRBV7-9 and TRBJ1-2, is as follows: DTGVSQNPRHKITKRGQNVTFRCDPISEHNRLYWYRQTLGQGPEFLTYFQNEAQLEKSRLLSDRFSAERPKGSFSTLEIQRTEQGDSAMYLCASSAREADGYTFGSGTRLTVV.

The genes are TRBV5-1 and TRBJ1-1; the D is unclear. This CDR3 has 13 residues. The V end was cut by 4 bases, the J end by 1 base, with 8 bases between. Germline assignment: CDR1 SGHRS and CDR2 YFSETQ. DNA for the CDR3: TGCGCCAGCAGCGAGGGATCGAACACTGAAGCTTTCTTT. It codes for CASSEGSNTEAFF.

V is TRBV9 and J is TRBJ2-7; 7 bases are a match to TRBD1. The CDR3 is 15 residues long. CDR1 and CDR2 (germline): SGDLS, YYNGEE. Germline trimming cut 3 bases from V and 2 bases from J; bases unmatched to any gene: 8. The CDR3 here is CASSGQGLDTYEQYF. As DNA, the CDR3 is TGTGCCAGCAGCGGACAGGGTTTAGATACCTACGAGCAGTACTTC. Based on the CDR3 plus reference TRBV9 and TRBJ2-7, the full variable domain is DSGVTQTPKHLITATGQRVTLRCSPRSGDLSVYWYQQSLDQGLQFLIQYYNGEERAKGNILERFSAQQFPDLHSELNLSSLELGDSALYFCASSGQGLDTYEQYFGPGTRLTVT.

The chain joins TRBV27 to TRBJ2-3; D uncertain. V lost 3 bases and J 1 base, leaving 8 bases between the germline ends. The CDR3 sequence is 14 residues long. In germline, CDR1 is MNHEY, CDR2 SMNVEV (reference sequence). The CDR3, as DNA: TGTGCCAGCAGTTTGGGTGGAGGCACAGATACGCAGTATTTT. It specifies CASSLGGGTDTQYF.

This rearrangement joins TRBV28 to TRBJ2-7, with 10 bases lining up with TRBD1. Germline V gene sequence: CDR1 MDHEN, CDR2 SYDVKM. With 4 bases clipped from V and 0 bases from J, the junction kept 6 bases outside the gene matches. CDR3 size: 16 residues. The CDR3 loop is CASSSPGQGSSYEQYF. CDR3 nucleotide sequence: TGTGCCAGCAGTTCCCCGGGACAGGGGAGCTCCTACGAGCAGTACTTC.

V is TRBV5-1 and J is TRBJ2-1; D might be TRBD1 (5 bases). CDR1 and CDR2 from the germline V gene are SGHRS and YFSETQ. The CDR3 is 16 amino acids. Trimming left V 4 bases short and J 0 bases short, with 14 bases between. This chain's CDR3 is CASSPKQASSYNEQFF. Here the CDR3 DNA reads TGCGCCAGCAGCCCCAAACAGGCAAGCTCCTACAATGAGCAGTTCTTC.

The sample holds one count of this clone. This sequence joins TRBV4-1 and TRBJ1-5, with D maybe TRBD1 (6 bases). Germline V CDR1 and CDR2: MGHRA, YSYEKL. The V gene lost 8 bases and the J gene lost 0 bases, with 14 bases spanning the gap. The CDR3 extends over 15 amino acids. The CDR3 nucleotides are TGCGCCAGCGGGGACACCCTTTATAGCAATCAGCCCCAGCATTTT. It is translated as CASGDTLYSNQPQHF.

The V call is TRBV5-1, the J call TRBJ1-1; 8 positions agree with TRBD1. The junction had 7 bases not matched to a gene; V was cut back by 1 base and J by 5 bases. The CDR3 is 15 amino acids. CDR1 and CDR2 (germline): SGHRS, YFSETQ. CDR3 sequence: CASSLTGQGATEAFF. Here the CDR3 DNA reads TGCGCCAGCAGCTTGACAGGACAGGGTGCGACTGAAGCTTTCTTT. Supplemented by reference TRBV5-1 and TRBJ1-1, the full variable domain reads KAGVTQTPRYLIKTRGQQVTLSCSPISGHRSVSWYQQTPGQGLQFLFEYFSETQRNKGNFPGRFSGRQFSNSRSEMNVSTLELGDSALYLCASSLTGQGATEAFFGQGTRLTVV.

V gene TRBV5-4 combines with J gene TRBJ2-2; 16 nucleotides line up with TRBD2. There are 16 residues in the CDR3. Unmatched junction bases numbered 2, after V lost 4 bases and J lost 5 bases. Germline V gene lookup returns CDR1 SGHNT and CDR2 YYREEE (reference sequence). CDR3: CASSPGLAGGTGELFF. The CDR3 DNA is TGTGCCAGCAGCCCGGGACTAGCGGGAGGGACCGGGGAGCTGTTTTTT. Combining the CDR3 with reference TRBV5-4 and TRBJ2-2 gives the whole variable domain ETGVTQSPTHLIKTRGQQVTLRCSSQSGHNTVSWYQQALGQGPQFIFQYYREEENGRGNFPPRFSGLQFPNYSSELNVNALELDDSALYLCASSPGLAGGTGELFFGEGSRLTVL.

The genes are TRBV4-1 and TRBJ2-2; a possible D gene is TRBD1 (6 bases). Germline CDR1 MGHRA, CDR2 YSYEKL. Trimming shortened V by 6 bases and J by 6 bases, and 17 bases separated the two germline ends. The CDR3 contains 15 residues. CDR3 amino acids: CASRPWKGQAGELFF. CDR3 DNA: TGCGCCAGCAGACCGTGGAAGGGACAAGCCGGGGAGCTGTTTTTT.

The J gene is TRBJ1-3, the V gene TRBV6-1; D uncertain. V was shortened by 7 bases and J by 0 bases, with 13 bases between the two germline ends. Germline assignment: CDR1 MNHNS and CDR2 SASEGT. CDR3 length: 15 residues. The CDR3, as DNA: TGTGCCAGCACGGCAGGCCTGTTCTCTGGAAACACCATATATTTT. Translating gives CASTAGLFSGNTIYF.

The J gene is TRBJ2-7, the V gene TRBV7-2; TRBD2 agrees at 9 bases. The V gene end was trimmed by 0 bases and the J gene end by 6 bases; junction bases not matched to a gene: 3. Germline loops: CDR1 SGHTA, CDR2 FQGNSA. The CDR3 length is 14 residues. The CDR3 DNA is TGTGCCAGCAGCTTAGCGTCGACTAGCGGCGAGCAGTACTTC. As protein: CASSLASTSGEQYF. Using reference TRBV7-2 and TRBJ2-7 for the parts outside the CDR3, the full variable domain is GAGVSQSPSNKVTEKGKDVELRCDPISGHTALYWYRQSLGQGLEFLIYFQGNSAPDKSGLPSDRFSAERTGGSVSTLTIQRTQQEDSAVYLCASSLASTSGEQYFGPGTRLTVT.

This clone was recorded once. This chain uses TRBV20-1 with TRBJ2-5; D remains unclear. The CDR3 spans 11 residues. The germline CDR1 and CDR2 sequences are DFQATT and SNEGSKA (reference sequence). Trimming shortened V by 6 bases and J by 4 bases, and 9 bases separated the two germline ends. CDR3 coding DNA: TGCAGTGCCTTAGTCGGAGAGACCCAGTACTTC. Its translation is CSALVGETQYF.

The chain is built from TRBV30 and TRBJ1-3; D gene ambiguous. The length of the CDR3 is 17 residues. CDR1 is GTSNPN, CDR2 SVGIG, per germline (reference sequence). With 0 bases removed from V and 0 bases from J, the gap between germline ends came to 15 bases. This CDR3 reads CAWSVRGGPISGNTIYF. DNA of the CDR3: TGTGCCTGGAGTGTACGGGGAGGGCCAATCTCTGGAAACACCATATATTTT.

The CDR3 DNA sequence: TGCGCCAGCAGCCCCGGGACTAGCGGCTACAATGAGCAGTTCTTC. Translated, it gives CASSPGTSGYNEQFF. V gene TRBV5-1 combines with J gene TRBJ2-1; 11 nucleotides align to TRBD2. The length of the CDR3 is 15 residues. Looked up from germline, CDR1 is SGHRS and CDR2 is YFSETQ. With V trimmed by 4 bases and J by 3 bases, 3 bases remained unmatched. The entire variable domain, with the rest obtained from reference TRBV5-1 and TRBJ2-1, is as follows: KAGVTQTPRYLIKTRGQQVTLSCSPISGHRSVSWYQQTPGQGLQFLFEYFSETQRNKGNFPGRFSGRQFSNSRSEMNVSTLELGDSALYLCASSPGTSGYNEQFFGPGTRLTVL.